This T cell receptor (beta chain) was identified during a study of post-analysis software for immune sequencing data. Background on the study: Disease trajectories encompassed relapsing-remitting, secondary progressive and progressive-relapsing multiple sclerosis.

Unique molecular identifiers were present in the TCR beta cDNA libraries. T cells, roughly 1 to 10 million of them, yielded some 500,000 cDNA molecules. TCRdb called the PCR reads again in MiXCR, with one record for every CDR3 protein. In the table there are around 400,000 distinct CDR3 sequences, about 39% of which are singletons. Remarks on this clonotype: Its antigen is unknown. Mismatch with germline at one junction end may stem from a read error.

Findings and caveats of the study: The F measure placed samples prepared in the same batch into strongly shared clusters. People with multiple sclerosis had a significantly lower normalized Chao1 diversity than controls did.

The sequenced material came from blood. This receptor was obtained from a girl aged 2-10 years with multiple sclerosis.

Here the CDR3 DNA reads TGTGCCATCAGTTATCAGCGGGGGGGCACAGATACGCGGTATTTT. Translating gives CAISYQRGGTDTRYF. The gene calls are TRBV10-3 and TRBJ2-3, with 10 bases identical to TRBD2. Germline assignment: CDR1 ENHRY and CDR2 SYGVKD. This CDR3 has 15 residues.